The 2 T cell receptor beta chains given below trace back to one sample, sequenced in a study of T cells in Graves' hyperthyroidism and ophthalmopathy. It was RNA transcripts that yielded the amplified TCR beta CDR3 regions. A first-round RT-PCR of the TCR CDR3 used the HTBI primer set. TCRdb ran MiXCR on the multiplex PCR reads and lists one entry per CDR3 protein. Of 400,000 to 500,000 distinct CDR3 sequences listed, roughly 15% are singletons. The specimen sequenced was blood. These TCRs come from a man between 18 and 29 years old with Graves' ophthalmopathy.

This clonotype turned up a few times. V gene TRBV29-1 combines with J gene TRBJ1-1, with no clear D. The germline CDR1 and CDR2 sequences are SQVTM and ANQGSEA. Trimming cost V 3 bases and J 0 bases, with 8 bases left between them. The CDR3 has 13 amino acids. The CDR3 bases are TGCAGCGTTGAGGAGAGCATGAACACTGAAGCTTTCTTT. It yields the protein CSVEESMNTEAFF.

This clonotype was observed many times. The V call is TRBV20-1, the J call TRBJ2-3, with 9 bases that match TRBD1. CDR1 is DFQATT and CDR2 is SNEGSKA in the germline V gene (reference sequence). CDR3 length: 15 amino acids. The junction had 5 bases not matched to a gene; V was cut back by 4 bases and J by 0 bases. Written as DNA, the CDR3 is TGCAGTGCTACAGGGACAGGGAGGAGCACAGATACGCAGTATTTT. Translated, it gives CSATGTGRSTDTQYF.